This T cell receptor (beta chain) was identified in a study of CD8+ T cells in alopecia areata. Across the whole study: Among treated patients, oral tofacitinib was administered at 5 to 10 mg twice daily.

Documented treatment: oral pan-JAK inhibitor, 5-10 mg twice daily. cDNA prepared by RNA extraction and subsequent reverse transcription served as the template for sequencing. The assay was immunoSEQ multiplex PCR, and TCRdb's table has in-frame clones only and misses some. The sample includes around 300,000 clones, 60% of them seen just once. The germline V gene has CDR1 SGHRS and CDR2 YFSETQ. This CDR3 has 13 residues. The V end lost 5 bases, the J end lost 7 bases, and 15 bases lay between the germline ends. Sequenced material: CD4+ T cells sorted from blood, taken at week 52, from a patient treated with tofacitinib. The sequence derives from a human donor with alopecia areata. This rearrangement joins TRBV5-1 to TRBJ2-5; the D gene is possibly TRBD2 (7 bases). CDR3 sequence reads: CASSDRGAPTQYF. The CDR3 bases are TGCGCCAGCAGTGACCGGGGGGCTCCGACCCAGTACTTC.